This T cell receptor (beta chain) was sequenced during a study of blood T cell repertoires in COVID-19. Overall study context: T cells, B-cell-depleted T cells, or PBMCs provided the cDNA or gDNA that served as material.

The CDR3 runs to 12 residues. Germline loops: CDR1 SQVTM, CDR2 ANQGSEA. V gave up 5 bases and J gave up 4 bases; unmatched junction bases: 2. Sequenced by immunoSEQ multiplex PCR; TCRdb stores in-frame clones only, minus some. The profile shows a few hundred thousand clones, approximately 85% of them singletons. Source material: PBMCs or T cells enriched from blood (not recorded which). This clonotype was obtained from a woman aged 25 to 39 who had recovered from COVID-19. The rearrangement joins TRBV29-1 to TRBJ2-5, with 9 bases identical to TRBD2. CDR3 nucleotides: TGCAGCGTTCTGCGGGGGGGAGAGACCCAGTACTTC. Amino acid sequence: CSVLRGGETQYF.